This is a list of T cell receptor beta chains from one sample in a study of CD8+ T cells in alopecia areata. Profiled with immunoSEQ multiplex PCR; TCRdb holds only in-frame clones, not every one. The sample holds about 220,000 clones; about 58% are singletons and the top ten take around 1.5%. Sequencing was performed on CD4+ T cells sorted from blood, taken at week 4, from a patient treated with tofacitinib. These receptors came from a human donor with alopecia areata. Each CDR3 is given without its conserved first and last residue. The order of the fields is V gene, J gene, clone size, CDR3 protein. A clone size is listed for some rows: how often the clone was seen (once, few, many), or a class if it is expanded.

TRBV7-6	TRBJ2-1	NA	ASSHMDAEVF
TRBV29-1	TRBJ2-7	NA	SVRDRGQNEQY
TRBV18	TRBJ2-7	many	ASSPYRGNSYEQY
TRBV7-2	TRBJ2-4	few	ASSLGPQEYIQY
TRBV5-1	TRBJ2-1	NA	ASSQRTGHEQF
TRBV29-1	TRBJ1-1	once	SGSGRLNTEAF
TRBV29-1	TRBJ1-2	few	SVEENLVGGHYGYT
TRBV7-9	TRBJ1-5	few	ASSLWGDQPQH
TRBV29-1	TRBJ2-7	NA	SVEDLRQSEQY
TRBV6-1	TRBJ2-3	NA	ASSEHDSTDTQY
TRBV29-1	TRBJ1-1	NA	SVGLLGGTEAF
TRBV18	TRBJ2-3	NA	ASSPPAGGTDTQY
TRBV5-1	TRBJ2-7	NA	ASSLRVGASGIFEQY
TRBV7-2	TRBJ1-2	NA	ASAPGQEGNHYGYT
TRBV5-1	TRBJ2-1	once	ASSLVLAAGGNEQF
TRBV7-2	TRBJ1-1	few	ASSLNKGQNLNTEAF
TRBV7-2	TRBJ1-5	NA	ASSSDGQKVPNQPQH
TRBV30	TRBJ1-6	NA	AWSYNPGDRLNSPLH
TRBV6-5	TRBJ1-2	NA	ASSYALQPHLGYT
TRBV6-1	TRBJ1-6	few	ASSGGTDNSPLH
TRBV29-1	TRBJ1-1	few	SVYGQGFAEAF